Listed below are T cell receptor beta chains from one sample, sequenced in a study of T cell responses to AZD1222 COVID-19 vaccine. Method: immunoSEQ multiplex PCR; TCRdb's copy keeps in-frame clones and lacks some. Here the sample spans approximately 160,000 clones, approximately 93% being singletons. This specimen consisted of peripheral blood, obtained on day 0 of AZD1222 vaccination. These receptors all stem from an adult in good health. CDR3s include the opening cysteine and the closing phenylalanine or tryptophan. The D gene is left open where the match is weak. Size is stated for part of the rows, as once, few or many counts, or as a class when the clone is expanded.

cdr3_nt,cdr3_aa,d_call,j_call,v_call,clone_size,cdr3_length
TGTGCCAGCAGCTGGAGCACAGGAGCCTACAATGAGCAGTTCTTC,CASSWSTGAYNEQFF,NA,TRBJ2-1,TRBV7-6,NA,15
TGTGCCAGCGGAGGTTTCGTAGGGAACGAGCAGTACTTC,CASGGFVGNEQYF,NA,TRBJ2-7,TRBV6-5,NA,13
TGTGCCAGCAGCCTGCTAAGGGGGACAGATACGCAGTATTTT,CASSLLRGTDTQYF,NA,TRBJ2-3,TRBV5-5,NA,14
TGTGCCAGCAGCTTGTGGGGGGAGTTGTGGAATCAGCCCCAGCATTTT,CASSLWGELWNQPQHF,NA,TRBJ1-5,TRBV5-4,NA,16
TGTGCCACCAGTGATTTCCGACAAGATTATGGCTACACCTTC,CATSDFRQDYGYTF,NA,TRBJ1-2,TRBV24-1,NA,14
TGTGCCAGTAGCACCGCGATAGGCACCGGGGAGCTGTTTTTT,CASSTAIGTGELFF,NA,TRBJ2-2,TRBV19,NA,14
TGCGCCAGCAGCTTGGGGGTCAGTGAGACCCAGTACTTC,CASSLGVSETQYF,NA,TRBJ2-5,TRBV5-1,NA,13
TGTGCCAGCAGTGCAGGGGTGTATTCACCCCTCCACTTT,CASSAGVYSPLHF,NA,TRBJ1-6,TRBV2,NA,13
TGTGCCAGCAGAGAGACGGTGAACACTGAAGCTTTCTTT,CASRETVNTEAFF,NA,TRBJ1-1,TRBV6-5,NA,13
TGTGCCAGCATCCGAGCGGGCCCTTCCTACAATGAGCAGTTCTTC,CASIRAGPSYNEQFF,NA,TRBJ2-1,TRBV5-4,NA,15
TGTGCCAGCAGCTCAACGTGGGGGGAGCAGTTCTTC,CASSSTWGEQFF,NA,TRBJ2-1,TRBV6-5,NA,12
TGTGCCAGCAGCATACCAAACACAGATACGCAGTATTTT,CASSIPNTDTQYF,NA,TRBJ2-3,TRBV25-1,NA,13
TGTGCCAGCAGCTATGAAACAGGACCCGGGGGAGAAAAACTGTTTTTT,CASSYETGPGGEKLFF,NA,TRBJ1-4,TRBV4-2,NA,16
TGTGCCAGCAGCCTGGCGGGCGGGATGTACCAAGAGACCCAGTACTTC,CASSLAGGMYQETQYF,NA,TRBJ2-5,TRBV3-1/TRBV3-2,NA,16
TGTGCCTGGAGCAGTAACTATGGCTACACCTTC,CAWSSNYGYTF,NA,TRBJ1-2,TRBV30,once,11
TGTGCCAGCAGCTTGTCTGCGGGCAATCAGCCCCAGCATTTT,CASSLSAGNQPQHF,NA,TRBJ1-5,TRBV5-6,NA,14
TGTGCCAGTAGTAGGGGATTCCTTTATGGCTACACCTTC,CASSRGFLYGYTF,NA,TRBJ1-2,TRBV19,NA,13
TGCGCCAGCATAGAAGTCCCGAACACTGAAGCTTTCTTT,CASIEVPNTEAFF,NA,TRBJ1-1,TRBV10-2,NA,13
TGTGCCTGGAGGAAGACTAGCTCCTACGAGCAGTACTTC,CAWRKTSSYEQYF,NA,TRBJ2-7,TRBV30,NA,13
TGTGCCAGCAGCACGGCTAGCGCATACACAGATACGCAGTATTTT,CASSTASAYTDTQYF,NA,TRBJ2-3,TRBV9,once,15
TGTGCCAGCAGCCGAGCAGCGGGGGATACGCAGTATTTT,CASSRAAGDTQYF,TRBD2,TRBJ2-3,TRBV13,NA,13
TGTGCCAGCAGTATTAAGCGGGGCCCTAACTATGGCTACACCTTC,CASSIKRGPNYGYTF,NA,TRBJ1-2,TRBV27,NA,15
TGTGCCAGTAGTCCGTGGACAGCTCTCTATGGCTACACCTTC,CASSPWTALYGYTF,NA,TRBJ1-2,TRBV19,NA,14
TGTGCCAGCAGCTTACCTCAGGCCGCCCTAGGGGGCTACACCTTC,CASSLPQAALGGYTF,NA,TRBJ1-2,TRBV5-4,NA,15
TGTGCCAGCAGTGAACGGCTAGTAGAGACCCAGTACTTC,CASSERLVETQYF,NA,TRBJ2-5,TRBV2,NA,13
TGTGCCAGTAGTATGGGACAGGGGGCAAATAATTCACCCCTCCACTTT,CASSMGQGANNSPLHF,TRBD1,TRBJ1-6,TRBV19,NA,16
TGCGCCAGCAGCCAAGGAAGGGACCTTGTGACACCCCTCCACTTT,CASSQGRDLVTPLHF,NA,TRBJ1-6,TRBV4-1,NA,15
TGTGCCAGCAGCCATTCTCCCAGGGAGAACATTCAGTACTTC,CASSHSPRENIQYF,NA,TRBJ2-4,TRBV3-1/TRBV3-2,NA,14
TGTGCCAGCAGTTACTCTGGGACAGTTAACACTGAAGCTTTCTTT,CASSYSGTVNTEAFF,TRBD1,TRBJ1-1,TRBV6-2/TRBV6-3,NA,15
TGTGCCAGCAGTTCCGACAGCGACAGGAACATTCAGTACTTC,CASSSDSDRNIQYF,NA,TRBJ2-4,TRBV6-5,NA,14
TGTGCCAGCAGCATCAACAGGGGGCGCGTGACCGGGGAGCTGTTTTTT,CASSINRGRVTGELFF,TRBD1,TRBJ2-2,TRBV9,NA,16